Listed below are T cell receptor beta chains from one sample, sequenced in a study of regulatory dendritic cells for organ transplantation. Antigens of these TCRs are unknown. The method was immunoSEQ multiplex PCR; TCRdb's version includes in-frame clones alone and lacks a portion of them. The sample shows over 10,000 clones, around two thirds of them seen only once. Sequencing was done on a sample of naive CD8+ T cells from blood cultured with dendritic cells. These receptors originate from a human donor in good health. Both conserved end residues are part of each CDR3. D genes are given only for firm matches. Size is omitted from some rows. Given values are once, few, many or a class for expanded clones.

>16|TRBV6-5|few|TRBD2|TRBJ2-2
TGTGCCAGCAGTTATTGGACTAGCGGGGGGGCCAGGGAGCTGTTTTTT
CASSYWTSGGARELFF
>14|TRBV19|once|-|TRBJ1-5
TGTGCCAGCAATACGGGGGGGAGCAATCAGCCCCAGCATTTT
CASNTGGSNQPQHF
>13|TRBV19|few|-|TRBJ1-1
TGTGCCAGTAGTATAGGAGGATCAGCTGAAGCTTTCTTT
CASSIGGSAEAFF
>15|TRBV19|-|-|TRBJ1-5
TGTGCCAGTAGTACTCCCTCGGGTTTCAATCAGCCCCAGCATTTT
CASSTPSGFNQPQHF
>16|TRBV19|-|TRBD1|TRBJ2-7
TGTGCCAGTAGTATGGCGTGGGACAGTGGATCCTACGAGCAGTACTTC
CASSMAWDSGSYEQYF
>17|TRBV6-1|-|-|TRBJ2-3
TGTGCCAGCAGTGTAACAGTCTATTTCGCTGATGGGGATACGCAGTATTTT
CASSVTVYFADGDTQYF
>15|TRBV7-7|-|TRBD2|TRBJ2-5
TGTGCTAGCAGCTTTAGCGGGGGAGATCAAGAGACCCAGTACTTC
CASSFSGGDQETQYF
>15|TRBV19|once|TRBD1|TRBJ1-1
TGTGCCAGTAGGCCGGGACAGGGTCGGAACACTGAAGCTTTCTTT
CASRPGQGRNTEAFF
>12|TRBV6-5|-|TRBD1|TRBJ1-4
TGTGCCAGCAGTTACGGACAGGGAGAACTGTTTTTT
CASSYGQGELFF
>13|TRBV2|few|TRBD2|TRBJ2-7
TGTGCCAGCCTTAGCGGGGGGGCTTACGAGCAGTACTTC
CASLSGGAYEQYF
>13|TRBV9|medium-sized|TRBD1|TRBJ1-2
TGTGCCAGCAGCCGCAGGGGGCTAGATGGCTACACCTTC
CASSRRGLDGYTF
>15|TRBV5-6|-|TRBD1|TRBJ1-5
TGTGCCAGCAGCCGCGGGACAGTTAGCAATCAGCCCCAGCATTTT
CASSRGTVSNQPQHF
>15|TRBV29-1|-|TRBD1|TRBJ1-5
TGCAGCGTTGAAGAAGGGGGGACAGGGGATCAGCCCCAGCATTTT
CSVEEGGTGDQPQHF
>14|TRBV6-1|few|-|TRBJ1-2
TGTGCCAGCAGTGAAGTGGGGGGGCTCTATGGCTACACCTTC
CASSEVGGLYGYTF
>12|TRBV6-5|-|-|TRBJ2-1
TGTGCCAGCATCTCCGGACTCGGGGAGCAGTTCTTC
CASISGLGEQFF
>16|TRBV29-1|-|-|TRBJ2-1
TGCAGCGTTGATGGTAGTGAGGACACCTTCTACAATGAGCAGTTCTTC
CSVDGSEDTFYNEQFF
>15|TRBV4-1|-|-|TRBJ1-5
TGCGCCAGCAGCCAAGTCGCAGGGGCGGATCAGCCCCAGCATTTT
CASSQVAGADQPQHF
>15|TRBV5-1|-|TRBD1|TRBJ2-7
TGCGCCAGCAGTAAAGAGGGACAGGGGGAATACGAGCAGTACTTC
CASSKEGQGEYEQYF
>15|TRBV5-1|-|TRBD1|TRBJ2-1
TGCGCCAGCAGCGGGGGGACAGGCTTCTACAATGAGCAGTTCTTC
CASSGGTGFYNEQFF
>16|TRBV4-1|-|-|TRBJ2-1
TGCGCCAGCAGCCAGTCTCCGGGACACCTATACAATGAGCAGTTCTTC
CASSQSPGHLYNEQFF
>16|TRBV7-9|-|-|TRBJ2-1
TGTGCCAGCAGCTTAGAGGGGGGGACTATCGGCAATGAGCAGTTCTTC
CASSLEGGTIGNEQFF
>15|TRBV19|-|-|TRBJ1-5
TGTGCCAGTAGTATAGGGGGCGAAGGCAATCAGCCCCAGCATTTT
CASSIGGEGNQPQHF
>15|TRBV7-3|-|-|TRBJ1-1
TGTGCCAGCAGCTTTACACAGGTTATGAACACTGAAGCTTTCTTT
CASSFTQVMNTEAFF